Following are 24 T cell receptor beta chains from one sample sequenced in a study of glioma-infiltrating T cells. TCR alpha and beta CDR3 regions were amplified from RNA using iRepertoire nested multiplex PCR. TCRdb processed the multiplex PCR reads anew with MiXCR; each CDR3 protein has one entry. The sample shows approximately 400,000 distinct CDR3 sequences, 41% of them seen only once. The sequencing sample was made of glioma tissue, nonneoplastic brain tissue, or PBMCs (not recorded which). The source is a human donor with low-grade glioma or glioblastoma, undergoing nonglioma brain surgery, or in good health (not recorded which).

This clonotype occurred many times. The chain combines TRBV6-1 with TRBJ2-5, with a weak D call TRBD1 (5 bases). The CDR3 runs to 14 residues. Trimming pared 6 bases from V and 4 bases from J, leaving 15 bases between. Germline V gene sequence: CDR1 MNHNS, CDR2 SASEGT. CDR3 loop: CASSPPGRVETQYF. Here the CDR3 DNA reads TGTGCCAGCAGCCCCCCGGGCAGGGTAGAGACCCAGTACTTC.

A few counts support this clonotype. The gene calls are TRBV5-6 and TRBJ2-3, with 10 positions matching TRBD2. V lost 4 bases to trimming and J lost 2 bases; unmatched junction nucleotides: 7. Looked up from germline, CDR1 is SGHDT and CDR2 is YYEEEE. This CDR3 region has 16 residues. The CDR3 is CASSPRLAGITDTQYF. CDR3 nucleotides: TGTGCCAGCAGCCCGCGACTAGCGGGTATCACAGATACGCAGTATTTT.

This clonotype has just a few counts. The chain joins TRBV20-1 to TRBJ2-7; the D gene is possibly TRBD2 (6 bases). Germline CDR1 DFQATT, CDR2 SNEGSKA (reference sequence). V was trimmed by 5 bases and J by 0 bases, leaving 17 bases between them. There are 15 residues in the CDR3. The CDR3 DNA is TGCAGTGCTCCTTTTAAGCGGGCCTTCTCCTACGAGCAGTACTTC. Residues: CSAPFKRAFSYEQYF.

This clonotype showed up just a few times. For the CDR3, the DNA is TGTGCCAGCAGCCAAGATTTTGGGACTACCGGTGAGACCCAGTACTTC. This translates into CASSQDFGTTGETQYF. This chain joins TRBV3-1 and TRBJ2-5; TRBD2 matches 7 bases. Germline V gene sequence: CDR1 LGHDT, CDR2 YNNKEL (reference sequence). The CDR3 contains 16 residues. V gave up 0 bases and J gave up 5 bases; unmatched junction bases: 9.

Worth noting for this clonotype: Given a much more abundant clone one base away, this may be a read error. V usage is TRBV6-2 or TRBV6-3 and J usage is TRBJ2-7; TRBD2 matches 8 bases. The CDR3 has 19 amino acids. From germline, CDR1 is MNHEY and CDR2 SVGEGT. V lost 4 bases, J lost 5 bases, and 22 bases stayed unmatched. The CDR3 protein is CASSLTKFGVTSALNEQYF. Written as DNA, the CDR3 is TGTGCCAGCAGTTTAACTAAATTTGGGGTGACTAGCGCGCTCAACGAGCAGTACTTC.

The chain joins TRBV15 to TRBJ2-1; D uncertain. V shed 3 bases and J shed 0 bases, with 12 bases lying between them. Germline CDR1 is LNHNV and CDR2 is YYDKDF (reference sequence). CDR3 size: 16 residues. CDR3 sequence: CATSRVPSNSYNEQFF. Written as DNA, the CDR3 is TGTGCCACCAGCAGGGTCCCCAGCAACTCCTACAATGAGCAGTTCTTC. Filled out from reference TRBV15 and TRBJ2-1, the complete variable domain reads DAMVIQNPRYQVTQFGKPVTLSCSQTLNHNVMYWYQQKSSQAPKLLFHYYDKDFNNEADTPDNFQSRRPNTSFCFLDIRSPGLGDTAMYLCATSRVPSNSYNEQFFGPGTRLTVL.

Details on this clonotype: A read error may be the cause here, since a much bigger clone is one base away. This chain joins TRBV7-2 and TRBJ1-2; D is perhaps TRBD1 (6 bases). The CDR3 runs 14 residues. With 5 bases removed from V and 14 bases from J, the gap between germline ends came to 24 bases. Germline V gene lookup returns CDR1 SGHTA and CDR2 FQGNSA. CDR3 bases: TGTGCCAGCAGCCAAGACGCGGAAGGGGGTAGGGGAACCTTC. It encodes CASSQDAEGGRGTF.

The chain recombines TRBV27 with TRBJ2-6; tentative D call: TRBD2 (5 bases). The CDR3 covers 19 residues. Between the trimmed V and J ends, which lost 4 bases and 0 bases, there was a span of 19 bases. Looked up from germline, CDR1 is MNHEY and CDR2 is SMNVEV (reference sequence). The CDR3 sequence is CASSYRLTRGSSGANVLTF. DNA of the CDR3: TGTGCCAGCAGTTACAGACTAACGCGTGGAAGCTCTGGGGCCAACGTCCTGACTTTC.

The genes are TRBV7-2 and TRBJ2-7; the match to TRBD1 covers 8 bases. This CDR3 is built from 15 residues. Trimming removed 4 bases from V and 7 bases from J; junction bases left unmatched: 12. The germline V gene encodes CDR1 SGHTA and CDR2 FQGNSA. In DNA form, the CDR3 reads TGTGCCAGCAGCTCGAACCAGGGGGCGGTGCGAGAGCAGTACTTC. Encoded protein: CASSSNQGAVREQYF.

The table lists this clonotype with many counts. The chain has TRBV4-2 and TRBJ2-1; 10 nucleotides align to TRBD1. The germline gives CDR1 LGHNA, CDR2 YNFKEQ. CDR3 length equals 16 residues. Trimming at V came to 0 bases and at J to 7 bases, leaving 6 bases not matched to a gene. The CDR3 bases are TGTGCCAGCAGCCAAGATCTGATGGACAGGGGGAATGAGCAGTTCTTC. Amino acids: CASSQDLMDRGNEQFF.

J is TRBJ1-1 and V is TRBV28; D perhaps matches TRBD1 (5 bases). The CDR3 is 18 amino acids. Germline CDR1 MDHEN, CDR2 SYDVKM. V was clipped by 6 bases and J by 3 bases, with 26 bases between them. The CDR3 is CASSYPSLDIMRDTEAFF. Written as DNA, the CDR3 is TGTGCCAGCAGCTACCCTTCATTGGACATAATGAGAGACACTGAAGCTTTCTTT.

Points on this clonotype: This clone may be a read error of a much larger clone one base away. The chain joins TRBV27 to TRBJ1-5; D gene uncertain. This CDR3 has 14 amino acids. Germline CDR1 reads MNHEY; CDR2 reads SMNVEV (reference sequence). CDR3 coding DNA: TGTGCCAGCAGTTCCCGACAAGACAATAAGCCCCAGCATTTT. It yields the protein CASSSRQDNKPQHF.

V is TRBV4-1 and J is TRBJ1-2; a possible D gene is TRBD1 (6 bases). CDR1 and CDR2 (germline): MGHRA, YSYEKL. This CDR3 comprises 16 residues. Trimming pared 1 base from V and 5 bases from J, leaving 17 bases between. The chain's CDR3 is CASSQAPWTATYGYTF. For the CDR3, the DNA is TGCGCCAGCAGCCAAGCGCCCTGGACAGCGACATATGGCTACACCTTC.

This clonotype turned up a few times. The chain employs TRBV4-2 and TRBJ2-1; TRBD2 aligns across 7 bases. V lost 1 base to trimming and J lost 6 bases; unmatched junction nucleotides: 6. The CDR3 totals 15 residues. The V gene's germline CDR1 is LGHNA and CDR2 YNFKEQ. The CDR3 DNA sequence: TGTGCCAGCAGCCAAGTGACGGGAGGCCTCAATGAGCAGTTCTTC. Amino acids: CASSQVTGGLNEQFF.

This clonotype was recorded a few times. This chain links TRBV20-1 with TRBJ2-7; 8 bases match TRBD2. V trimming: 7 bases; J trimming: 5 bases; junction bases outside the gene matches: 7. The CDR3 runs 12 residues. The germline V gene has CDR1 DFQATT and CDR2 SNEGSKA (reference sequence). This CDR3 is CSVSGRANEQYF. The CDR3 DNA reads as TGCAGTGTCTCCGGGAGGGCCAACGAGCAGTACTTC.

This clonotype appeared a few times. CDR3 loop: CASSRGPGGMGTEAFF. The CDR3 DNA is TGTGCCAGCAGCCGCGGTCCGGGAGGGATGGGGACTGAAGCTTTCTTT. The gene calls are TRBV7-2 and TRBJ1-1; D gene uncertain. Deletions cut 5 bases from V and 5 bases from J, with 21 bases between. There are 16 residues in the CDR3. CDR1 and CDR2 (germline): SGHTA, FQGNSA.

The gene calls are TRBV7-2 and TRBJ2-7; D is possibly TRBD2 (7 bases). V dropped 9 bases and J dropped 2 bases, with 20 bases sitting between them. CDR3 size: 15 residues. CDR1 and CDR2 from the germline V gene are SGHTA and FQGNSA. CDR3 residues: CARSPQRDTTYEQYF. The DNA for the CDR3 is TGTGCCAGGAGTCCCCAGCGGGACACTACCTACGAGCAGTACTTC.

Notes on this clonotype: A much larger clone lies a single base off, so this may be a read error. The rearrangement joins TRBV6-6 to TRBJ2-5; TRBD1 matches 7 bases. CDR1 is MNHNY and CDR2 is SVGAGI in the germline V gene (reference sequence). The CDR3 has 17 amino acids. The CDR3 sequence: CASSYSLQGIHQETQHF. The CDR3 DNA reads as TGTGCCAGCAGTTACTCGTTACAGGGGATCCACCAAGAGACCCAGCACTTC.

The table lists this clonotype with many counts. The rearrangement joins TRBV20-1 to TRBJ1-5, with unresolved D. CDR3 length equals 16 residues. Germline CDR1 DFQATT, CDR2 SNEGSKA (reference sequence). V lost 6 bases and J 0 bases, leaving 18 bases between the germline ends. The CDR3 protein is CSADYGLGYSNQPQHF. Here the CDR3 DNA reads TGCAGTGCGGACTACGGACTGGGATATAGCAATCAGCCCCAGCATTTT.

This clonotype showed up just a few times. The genes are TRBV28 and TRBJ2-5; 10 bases map to TRBD2. With V trimmed by 6 bases and J by 4 bases, 8 bases remained unmatched. The V gene's germline CDR1 is MDHEN and CDR2 SYDVKM. This CDR3 has 15 amino acids. The CDR3 sequence is CASSRAGGPGETQYF. The CDR3 DNA follows: TGTGCCAGCAGCCGAGCGGGAGGGCCGGGAGAGACCCAGTACTTC.

V usage is TRBV12-3 or TRBV12-4 and J usage is TRBJ2-5; TRBD1 is a possible D gene (5 bases). V was clipped by 5 bases and J by 2 bases, with 12 bases between them. The length of the CDR3 is 14 residues. The CDR3 DNA reads as TGTGCCAGCAGTCGGATGACAGAGCAAGAGACCCAGTACTTC. It codes for CASSRMTEQETQYF.

V gene TRBV29-1 combines with J gene TRBJ2-1; D unresolved. Germline CDR1 reads SQVTM; CDR2 reads ANQGSEA. With 0 bases removed from V and 9 bases from J, the gap between germline ends came to 12 bases. This CDR3 spans 13 amino acids. The CDR3 reads CSVEDLGIGEQFF. In DNA, the CDR3 is TGCAGCGTTGAAGATCTGGGGATTGGTGAGCAGTTCTTC.

This clonotype has at least ten counts. One end of the junction does not line up with germline, which may come from a read error. This sequence joins TRBV20-1 and TRBJ1-5, with 7 nucleotides matching TRBD1. From germline, CDR1 is DFQATT and CDR2 SNEGSKA (reference sequence). The CDR3 is 16 residues long. CDR3 DNA: TGCAGTGCTAGACGTACCGGGACAGAAAGCATTCAGCCCCAGCATTTT. Amino acids: CSARRTGTESIQPQHF.

This clonotype was counted a few times. The chain has TRBV4-3 and TRBJ1-2, with no clear D. The CDR3 length is 15 residues. Germline CDR1 LGHNA, CDR2 YSLEER. The V end lost 0 bases, the J end lost 4 bases, and 12 bases lay between the germline ends. CDR3 protein: CASSQDPISTYGYTF. CDR3 bases: TGCGCCAGCAGCCAAGATCCGATTAGCACCTATGGCTACACCTTC.